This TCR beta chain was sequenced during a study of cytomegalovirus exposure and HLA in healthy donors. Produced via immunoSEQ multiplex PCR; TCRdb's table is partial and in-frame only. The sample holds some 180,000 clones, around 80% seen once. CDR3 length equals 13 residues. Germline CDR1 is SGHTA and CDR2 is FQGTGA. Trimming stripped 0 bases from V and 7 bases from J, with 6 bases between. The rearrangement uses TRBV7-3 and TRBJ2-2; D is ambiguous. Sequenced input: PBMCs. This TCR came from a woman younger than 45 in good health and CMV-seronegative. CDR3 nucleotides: TGTGCCAGCAGCTTAACGGCTTACGGGGAGCTGTTTTTT. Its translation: CASSLTAYGELFF.